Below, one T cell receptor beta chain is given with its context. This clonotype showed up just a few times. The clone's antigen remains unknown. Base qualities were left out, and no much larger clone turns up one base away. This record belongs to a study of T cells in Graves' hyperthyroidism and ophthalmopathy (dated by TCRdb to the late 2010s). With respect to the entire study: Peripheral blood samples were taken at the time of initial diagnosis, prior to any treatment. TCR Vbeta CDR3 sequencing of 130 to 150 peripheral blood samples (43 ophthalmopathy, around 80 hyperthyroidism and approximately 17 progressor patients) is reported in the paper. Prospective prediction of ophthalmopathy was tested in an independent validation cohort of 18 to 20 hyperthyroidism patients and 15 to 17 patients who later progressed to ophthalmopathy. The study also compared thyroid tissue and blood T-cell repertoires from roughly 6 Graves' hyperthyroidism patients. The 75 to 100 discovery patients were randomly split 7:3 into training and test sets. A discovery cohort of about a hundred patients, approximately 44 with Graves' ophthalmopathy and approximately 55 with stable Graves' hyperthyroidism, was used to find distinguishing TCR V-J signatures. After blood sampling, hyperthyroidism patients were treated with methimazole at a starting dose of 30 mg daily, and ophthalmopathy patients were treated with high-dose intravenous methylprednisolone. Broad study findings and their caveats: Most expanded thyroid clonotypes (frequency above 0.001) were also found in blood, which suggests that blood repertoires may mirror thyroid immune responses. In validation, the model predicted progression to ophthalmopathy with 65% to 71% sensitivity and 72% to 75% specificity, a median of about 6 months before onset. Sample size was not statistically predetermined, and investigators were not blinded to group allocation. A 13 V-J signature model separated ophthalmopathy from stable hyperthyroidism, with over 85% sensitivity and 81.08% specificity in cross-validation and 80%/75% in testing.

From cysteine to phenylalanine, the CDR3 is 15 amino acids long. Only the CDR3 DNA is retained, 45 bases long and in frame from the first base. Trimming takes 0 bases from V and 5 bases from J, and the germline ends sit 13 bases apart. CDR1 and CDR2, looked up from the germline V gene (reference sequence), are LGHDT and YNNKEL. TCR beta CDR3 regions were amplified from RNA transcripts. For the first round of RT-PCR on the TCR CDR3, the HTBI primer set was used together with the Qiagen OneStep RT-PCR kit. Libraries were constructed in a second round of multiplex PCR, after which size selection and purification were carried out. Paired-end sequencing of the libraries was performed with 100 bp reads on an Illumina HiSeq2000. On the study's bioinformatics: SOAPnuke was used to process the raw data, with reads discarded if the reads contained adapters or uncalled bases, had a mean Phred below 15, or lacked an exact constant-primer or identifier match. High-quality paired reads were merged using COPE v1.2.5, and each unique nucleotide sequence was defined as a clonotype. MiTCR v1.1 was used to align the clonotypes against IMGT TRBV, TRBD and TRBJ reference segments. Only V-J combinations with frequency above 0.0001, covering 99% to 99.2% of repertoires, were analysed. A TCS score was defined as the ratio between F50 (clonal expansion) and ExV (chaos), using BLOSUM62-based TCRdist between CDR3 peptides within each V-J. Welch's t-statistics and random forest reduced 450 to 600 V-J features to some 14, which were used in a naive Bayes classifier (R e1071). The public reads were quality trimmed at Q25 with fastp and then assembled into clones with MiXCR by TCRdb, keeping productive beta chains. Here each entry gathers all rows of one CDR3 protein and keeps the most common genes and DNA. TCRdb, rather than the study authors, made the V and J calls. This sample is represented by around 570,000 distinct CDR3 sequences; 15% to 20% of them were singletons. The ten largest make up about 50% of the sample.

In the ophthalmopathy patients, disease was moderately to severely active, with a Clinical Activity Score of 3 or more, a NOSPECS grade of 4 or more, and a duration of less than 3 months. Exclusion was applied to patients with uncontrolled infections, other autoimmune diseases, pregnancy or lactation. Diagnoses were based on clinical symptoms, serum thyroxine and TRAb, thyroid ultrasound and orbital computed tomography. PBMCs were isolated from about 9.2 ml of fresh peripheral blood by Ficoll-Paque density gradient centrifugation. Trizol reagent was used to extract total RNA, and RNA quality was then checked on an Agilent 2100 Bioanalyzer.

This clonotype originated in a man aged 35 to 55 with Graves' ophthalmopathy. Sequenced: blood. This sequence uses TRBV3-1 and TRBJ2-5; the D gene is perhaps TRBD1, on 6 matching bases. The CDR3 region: CASSQEQGGGETQYF. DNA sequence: TGTGCCAGCAGCCAAGAACAGGGCGGTGGTGAGACCCAGTACTTC.